These 8 T cell receptor beta chains share one sample of origin, sequenced in a study of blood T cell repertoires in COVID-19. Clones were read by immunoSEQ multiplex PCR, and TCRdb kept only the in-frame ones, dropping some. The data contain tens of thousands of clones, 90% of them seen just once; the ten biggest clones take up about 2.8%. The sample taken for sequencing was peripheral blood. The receptors stem from a man over 45 with active COVID-19.

The V call is TRBV30, the J call TRBJ1-6; D gene unclear. The CDR3 sequence is 13 residues long. The germline V gene encodes CDR1 GTSNPN and CDR2 SVGIG (reference sequence). V was cut by 4 bases and J by 5 bases, with 9 bases left in between. CDR3 sequence (DNA): TGTGCCTGGAAGACAAATAATAATTCACCCCTCCACTTT. This gives the protein CAWKTNNNSPLHF.

The gene calls are TRBV6-2 or TRBV6-3 and TRBJ1-1; 7 nucleotides align to TRBD1. The CDR3 runs 14 residues. After removal of 5 bases from V and 6 bases from J, the junction contained 9 bases not matched to a gene. Per germline, CDR1 MNHEY and CDR2 SVGEGT. CDR3 in amino acids: CASSERRGSAEAFF. The CDR3 DNA sequence: TGTGCCAGCAGTGAGCGCAGGGGGTCAGCTGAAGCTTTCTTT.

This clone has a handful of counts. The rearrangement uses TRBV5-6 and TRBJ2-4; D remains ambiguous. Trimming pared 2 bases from V and 8 bases from J, leaving 14 bases between. The germline CDR1 and CDR2 sequences are SGHDT and YYEEEE. CDR3 length: 14 amino acids. CDR3 nucleotides: TGTGCCAGCAGCTTTTGGGTGAGCCAGGACATTCAGTACTTC. Protein product: CASSFWVSQDIQYF.

This clone was seen more than once but under ten times. This chain's CDR3 is CASSQVFKGPDYGYTF. The DNA of the CDR3 is TGTGCCAGCAGCCAAGTTTTCAAGGGGCCGGACTATGGCTACACCTTC. The chain employs TRBV4-2 and TRBJ1-2; possible D gene TRBD1, 5 bases. The germline V gene encodes CDR1 LGHNA and CDR2 YNFKEQ. V was shortened by 1 base and J by 3 bases, with 15 bases between the two germline ends. The CDR3 consists of 16 residues.

V and J are TRBV18 and TRBJ1-2; D is undetermined. With 2 bases removed from V and 8 bases from J, the gap between germline ends came to 21 bases. The CDR3 runs to 16 residues. Germline V CDR1 and CDR2: KGHSH, LQKENI. The CDR3 spells CASSPVEGPVRGGYTF. CDR3 DNA: TGTGCCAGCTCACCAGTTGAGGGCCCGGTCCGCGGGGGCTACACCTTC.

The V and J genes are TRBV28 and TRBJ2-1; D is perhaps TRBD1 (5 bases). V dropped 5 bases and J dropped 5 bases, with 16 bases sitting between them. In germline, CDR1 is MDHEN, CDR2 SYDVKM. This CDR3 region has 15 residues. CDR3: CASSRQTPSHNEQFF. DNA of the CDR3: TGTGCCAGCAGTCGACAGACACCAAGTCACAATGAGCAGTTCTTC.

The V gene is TRBV11-2, the J gene TRBJ2-7; D might be TRBD2 (5 bases). Germline V gene data show CDR1 as SGHAT and CDR2 as FQNNGV. V was clipped by 4 bases and J by 3 bases, with 10 bases between them. This CDR3 has 13 residues. CDR3 region: CASSSYRGYEQYF. CDR3 DNA: TGTGCCAGCAGCTCTTACCGGGGCTACGAGCAGTACTTC.

The chain links TRBV20-1 to TRBJ1-5; TRBD1 is a possible D gene (5 bases). In germline, CDR1 is DFQATT, CDR2 SNEGSKA (reference sequence). This CDR3 is 12 amino acids long. The germline V and J ends were trimmed by 3 bases and 6 bases, with 9 bases remaining between them. CDR3 sequence reads: CSASSGTQPQHF. CDR3 in DNA: TGCAGTGCTAGTAGCGGGACTCAGCCCCAGCATTTT.